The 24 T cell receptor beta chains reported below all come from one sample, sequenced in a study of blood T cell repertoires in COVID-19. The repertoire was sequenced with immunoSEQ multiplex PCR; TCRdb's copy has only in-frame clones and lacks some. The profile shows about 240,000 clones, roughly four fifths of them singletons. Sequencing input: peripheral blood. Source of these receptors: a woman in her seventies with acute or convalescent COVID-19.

CDR3 in amino acids: CASSRTSWDTDTQYF. The CDR3 nucleotides read TGTGCCAGCTCACGGACTAGCTGGGACACAGATACGCAGTATTTT. V gene TRBV18 combines with J gene TRBJ2-3; 8 bases are shared with TRBD2. The CDR3 length is 15 residues. Losses at the gene ends were 4 bases for V and 2 bases for J; bases not matched to a gene: 5. CDR1 is KGHSH, CDR2 LQKENI, per germline.

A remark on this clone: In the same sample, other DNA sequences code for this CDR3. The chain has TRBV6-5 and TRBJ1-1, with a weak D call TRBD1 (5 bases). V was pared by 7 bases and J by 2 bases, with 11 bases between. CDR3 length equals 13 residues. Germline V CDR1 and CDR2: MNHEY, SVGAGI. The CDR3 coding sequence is TGTGCCAGCAAGGGTCAGGGTAACACTGAAGCTTTCTTT. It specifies CASKGQGNTEAFF.

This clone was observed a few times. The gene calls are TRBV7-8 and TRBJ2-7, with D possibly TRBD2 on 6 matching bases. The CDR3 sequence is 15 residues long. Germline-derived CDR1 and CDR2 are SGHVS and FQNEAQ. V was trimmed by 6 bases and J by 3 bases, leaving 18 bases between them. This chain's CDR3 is CASREGSGDHYEQYF. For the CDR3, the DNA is TGTGCCAGCAGAGAGGGATCGGGGGATCACTACGAGCAGTACTTC.

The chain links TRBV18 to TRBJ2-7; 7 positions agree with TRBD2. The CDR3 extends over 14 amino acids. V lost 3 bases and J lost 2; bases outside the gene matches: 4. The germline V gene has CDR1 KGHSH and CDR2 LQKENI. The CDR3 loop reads CASSPREGPYEQYF. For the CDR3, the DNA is TGTGCCAGCTCACCGAGGGAGGGTCCCTACGAGCAGTACTTC.

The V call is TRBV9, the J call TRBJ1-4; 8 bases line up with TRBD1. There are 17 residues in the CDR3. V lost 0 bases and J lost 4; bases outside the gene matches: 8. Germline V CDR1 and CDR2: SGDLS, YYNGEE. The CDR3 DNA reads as TGTGCCAGCAGCGTAGCGAGCAGGGGGCTCCTTAATGAAAAACTGTTTTTT. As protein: CASSVASRGLLNEKLFF.

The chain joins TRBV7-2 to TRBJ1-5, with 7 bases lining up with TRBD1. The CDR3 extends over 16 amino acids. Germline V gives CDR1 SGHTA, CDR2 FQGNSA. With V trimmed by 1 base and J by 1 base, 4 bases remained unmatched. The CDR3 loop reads CASSLGGTVSNQPQHF. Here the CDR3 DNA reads TGTGCCAGCAGCTTAGGCGGGACAGTAAGCAATCAGCCCCAGCATTTT. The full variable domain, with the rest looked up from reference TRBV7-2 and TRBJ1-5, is GAGVSQSPSNKVTEKGKDVELRCDPISGHTALYWYRQSLGQGLEFLIYFQGNSAPDKSGLPSDRFSAERTGGSVSTLTIQRTQQEDSAVYLCASSLGGTVSNQPQHFGDGTRLSIL.

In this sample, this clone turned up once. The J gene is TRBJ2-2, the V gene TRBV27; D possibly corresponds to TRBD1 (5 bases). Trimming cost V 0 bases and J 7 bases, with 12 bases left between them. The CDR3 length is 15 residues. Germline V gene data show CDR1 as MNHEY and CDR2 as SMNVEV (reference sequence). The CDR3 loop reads CASSLSSGRGGELFF. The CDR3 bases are TGTGCCAGCAGTTTATCATCAGGGCGAGGCGGGGAGCTGTTTTTT.

The CDR3 sequence is CAISRDRIAGELFF. CDR3 nucleotide sequence: TGTGCCATCAGCAGGGACAGGATCGCCGGGGAGCTGTTTTTT. This rearrangement joins TRBV10-3 to TRBJ2-2, with 8 bases lining up with TRBD1. This CDR3 is built from 14 residues. Germline loops: CDR1 ENHRY, CDR2 SYGVKD. Trimming at V came to 6 bases and at J to 6 bases, leaving 6 bases not matched to a gene.

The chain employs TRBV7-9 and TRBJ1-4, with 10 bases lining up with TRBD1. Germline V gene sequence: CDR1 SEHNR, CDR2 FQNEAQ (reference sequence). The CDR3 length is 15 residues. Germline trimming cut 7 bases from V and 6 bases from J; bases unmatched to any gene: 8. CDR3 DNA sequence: TGTGCCAGCAACTCGGCCGGGACAGGGGATGAAAAACTGTTTTTT. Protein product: CASNSAGTGDEKLFF.

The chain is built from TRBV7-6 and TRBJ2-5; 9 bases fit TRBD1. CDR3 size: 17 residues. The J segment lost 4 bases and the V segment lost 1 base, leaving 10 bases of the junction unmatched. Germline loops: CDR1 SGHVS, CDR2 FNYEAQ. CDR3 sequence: CASSLVDRGMRGETQYF. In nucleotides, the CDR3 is TGTGCCAGCAGCTTAGTAGACAGGGGGATGCGGGGAGAGACCCAGTACTTC.

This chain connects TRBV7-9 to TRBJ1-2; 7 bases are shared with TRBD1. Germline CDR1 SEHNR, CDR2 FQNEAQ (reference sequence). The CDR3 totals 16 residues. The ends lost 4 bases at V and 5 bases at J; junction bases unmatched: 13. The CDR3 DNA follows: TGTGCCAGCAGCTCTTTCGGGAGGGGGCGTAGATATGGCTACACCTTC. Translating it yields CASSSFGRGRRYGYTF.

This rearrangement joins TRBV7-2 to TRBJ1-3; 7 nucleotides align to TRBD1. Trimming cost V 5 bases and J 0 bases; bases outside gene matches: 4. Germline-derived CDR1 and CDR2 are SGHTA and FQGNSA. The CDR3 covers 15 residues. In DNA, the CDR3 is TGTGCCAGCAGCCGGGACAGCGACTCTGGAAACACCATATATTTT. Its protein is CASSRDSDSGNTIYF.

The CDR3 sequence is CASSQRQVTSTDTQYF. In DNA, the CDR3 is TGTGCCAGCAGCCAACGACAGGTTACTAGCACAGATACGCAGTATTTT. The chain joins TRBV4-2 to TRBJ2-3; maybe TRBD1 (6 bases). CDR3 length equals 16 residues. V was pared by 2 bases and J by 0 bases, with 12 bases between. Germline CDR1 and CDR2: LGHNA and YNFKEQ.

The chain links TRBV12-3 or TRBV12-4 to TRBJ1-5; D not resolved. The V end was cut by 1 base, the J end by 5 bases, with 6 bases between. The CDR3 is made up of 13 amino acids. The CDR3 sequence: CASSLDGYQPQHF. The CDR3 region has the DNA TGTGCCAGCAGTTTAGACGGTTATCAGCCCCAGCATTTT.

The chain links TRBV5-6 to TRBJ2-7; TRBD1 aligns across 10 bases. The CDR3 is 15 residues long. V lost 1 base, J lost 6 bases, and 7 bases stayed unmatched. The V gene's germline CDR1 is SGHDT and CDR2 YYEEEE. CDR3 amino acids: CASSLRQGARGEQYF. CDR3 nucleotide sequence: TGTGCCAGCAGCTTGCGACAGGGGGCACGTGGCGAGCAGTACTTC. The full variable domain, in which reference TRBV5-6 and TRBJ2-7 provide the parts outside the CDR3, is DAGVTQSPTHLIKTRGQQVTLRCSPKSGHDTVSWYQQALGQGPQFIFQYYEEEERQRGNFPDRFSGHQFPNYSSELNVNALLLGDSALYLCASSLRQGARGEQYFGPGTRLTVT.

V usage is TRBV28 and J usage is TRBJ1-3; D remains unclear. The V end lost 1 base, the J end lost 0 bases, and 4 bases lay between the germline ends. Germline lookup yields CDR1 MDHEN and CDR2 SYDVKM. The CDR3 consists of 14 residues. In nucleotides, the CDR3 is TGTGCCAGCAGTTTATCCTACTCTGGAAACACCATATATTTT. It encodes CASSLSYSGNTIYF.

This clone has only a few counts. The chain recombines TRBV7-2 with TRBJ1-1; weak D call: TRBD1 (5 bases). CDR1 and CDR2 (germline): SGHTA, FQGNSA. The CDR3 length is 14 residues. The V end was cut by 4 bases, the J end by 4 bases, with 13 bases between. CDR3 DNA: TGTGCCAGCAGCTCCCAGGGTTTCCGCACTGAAGCTTTCTTT. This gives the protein CASSSQGFRTEAFF.

CDR3 loop: CAWSPKGRVDSPLHF. The DNA for the CDR3 is TGTGCCTGGAGTCCCAAAGGCAGGGTCGATTCACCCCTCCACTTT. V usage is TRBV30 and J usage is TRBJ1-6, with a possible D match to TRBD1 (5 bases). There are 15 residues in the CDR3. Trimming shortened V by 2 bases and J by 8 bases, and 16 bases separated the two germline ends. CDR1 is GTSNPN, CDR2 SVGIG, per germline (reference sequence).

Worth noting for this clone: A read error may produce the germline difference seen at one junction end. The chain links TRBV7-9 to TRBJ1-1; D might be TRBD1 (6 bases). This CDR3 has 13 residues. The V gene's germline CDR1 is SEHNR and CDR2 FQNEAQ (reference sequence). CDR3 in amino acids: CASSSDPTGKASF. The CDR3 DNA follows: TGTGCCAGCAGCTCGGACCCTACAGGGAAGGCTTCCTTT.

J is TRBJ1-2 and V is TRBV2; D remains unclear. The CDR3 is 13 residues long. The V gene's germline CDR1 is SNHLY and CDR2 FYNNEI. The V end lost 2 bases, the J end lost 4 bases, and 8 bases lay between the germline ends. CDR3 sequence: CASSESSIYGYTF. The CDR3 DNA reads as TGTGCCAGCAGTGAATCTAGTATCTATGGCTACACCTTC. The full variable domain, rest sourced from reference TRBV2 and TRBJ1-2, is EPEVTQTPSHQVTQMGQEVILRCVPISNHLYFYWYRQILGQKVEFLVSFYNNEISEKSEIFDDQFSVERPDGSNFTLKIRSTKLEDSAMYFCASSESSIYGYTFGSGTRLTVV.

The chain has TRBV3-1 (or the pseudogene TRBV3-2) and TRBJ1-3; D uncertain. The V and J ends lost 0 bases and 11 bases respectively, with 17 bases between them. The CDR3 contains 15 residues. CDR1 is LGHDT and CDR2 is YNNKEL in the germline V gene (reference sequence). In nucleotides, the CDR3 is TGTGCCAGCAGCCAAGATAGTATGGGCAGTTGGGCCATATATTTT. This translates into CASSQDSMGSWAIYF.

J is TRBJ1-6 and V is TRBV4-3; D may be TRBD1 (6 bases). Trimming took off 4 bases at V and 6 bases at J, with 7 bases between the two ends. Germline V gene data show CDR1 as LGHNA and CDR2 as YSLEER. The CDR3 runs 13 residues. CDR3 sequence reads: CASSPDSNSPLHF. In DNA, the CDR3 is TGCGCCAGCAGCCCGGACAGTAATTCACCCCTCCACTTT.

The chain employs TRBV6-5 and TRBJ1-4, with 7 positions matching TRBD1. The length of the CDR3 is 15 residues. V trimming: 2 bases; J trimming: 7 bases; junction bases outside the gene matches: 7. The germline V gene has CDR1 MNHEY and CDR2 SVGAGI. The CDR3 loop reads CASSYPQGGGEKLFF. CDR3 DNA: TGTGCCAGCAGTTACCCGCAGGGGGGAGGTGAAAAACTGTTTTTT.

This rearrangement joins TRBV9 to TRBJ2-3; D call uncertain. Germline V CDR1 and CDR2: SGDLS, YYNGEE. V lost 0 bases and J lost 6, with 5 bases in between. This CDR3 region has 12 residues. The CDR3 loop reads CASSVGADTQYF. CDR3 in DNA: TGTGCCAGCAGCGTAGGAGCGGATACGCAGTATTTT.